The source of this TCR beta chain is a study of blood T cell repertoires in COVID-19. Study-level background: Samples taken during acute and convalescent COVID-19 were collected in the United States, Italy and Spain. From T cells, B-cell-depleted T cells, or PBMCs came the material, which was cDNA or gDNA.

Trimming removed 1 base at V and 0 bases at J, with 6 bases between. Germline V gives CDR1 KGHSH, CDR2 LQKENI. This CDR3 is built from 15 residues. Under the authors' procedure: Nucleated cell number was recorded as an estimate derived from reference gene primer amplification. Using immunoSEQ multiplex PCR, the repertoire was profiled, and TCRdb retains in-frame clones only, with some absent. V, J and clone size are taken as reported in that table, and D and trimming were inferred from the DNA itself. The sample lists about 240,000 clones, about 85% occurring once. The specimen was peripheral blood. This clonotype was sampled from a man aged 55-75 years who had recovered from COVID-19. The J gene is TRBJ2-2, the V gene TRBV18; D is undetermined. Here the CDR3 reads CASSPRQANTGELFF. The CDR3 DNA is TGTGCCAGCTCACCACGGCAAGCGAACACCGGGGAGCTGTTTTTT.